This T cell receptor beta chain derives from a study of blood T cell repertoires in COVID-19. Turning to the study itself: Sample material is recorded as cDNA or gDNA derived from T cells, B-cell-depleted T cells, or PBMCs.

Authors' processing steps: Counts of nucleated cells, estimated from reference gene primer amplification, were obtained. Clones were sequenced by immunoSEQ multiplex PCR, and TCRdb holds only the in-frame ones, with some missing. V and J calls and clone size follow that table, whereas D and trimming were derived from the DNA. Seen here are hundreds of thousands of clones, around 89% observed once, and the top ten hold 8% to 10%. On this clone itself: The same CDR3 arises from other DNA sequences in this sample as well.

In germline, CDR1 is SEHNR, CDR2 FQNEAQ (reference sequence). This CDR3 is built from 13 residues. V was trimmed by 2 bases and J by 2 bases, leaving 6 bases between them. Sample: PBMCs or T cells enriched from blood (not recorded which). The chain employs TRBV7-9 and TRBJ1-2, with D perhaps TRBD1 (5 bases). This TCR was recovered from a man in his forties who had recovered from COVID-19. DNA for the CDR3: TGTGCCAGCAGCTTACAGGGAAACTATGGCTACACCTTC. It specifies CASSLQGNYGYTF.